A selection of T cell receptor beta chains follows, all from one sample in a study of identical twins. TCRdb passed the 5' RACE reads through MiXCR, listing each CDR3 protein once. The sample lists 600,000 to 700,000 distinct CDR3 sequences, 21% seen once, with about 4.3% in the top ten. This sample also appeared in a second study, on T cells expressing NK-cell markers.

The sample taken for sequencing was PBMCs. The receptors here all came from a woman between 18 and 30 years old in good health. Each CDR3 is given with its conserved first and last residue. The order of the fields is V gene, clone size, CDR3 length, J gene, CDR3 protein. Clone sizes are given selectively: once, few, many, or a class where the clone is expanded.

V gene: TRBV4-1; clone size: few; CDR3 length: 12; J gene: TRBJ1-1; CDR3 protein: CASRQGYNEAFF
V gene: TRBV4-2; clone size: NA; CDR3 length: 17; J gene: TRBJ2-3; CDR3 protein: CASSPEGALRPTDTQYF
V gene: TRBV5-6; clone size: NA; CDR3 length: 15; J gene: TRBJ2-1; CDR3 protein: CASSKPRDSYNEQFF
V gene: TRBV7-2; clone size: NA; CDR3 length: 16; J gene: TRBJ2-5; CDR3 protein: CASSPLGGSVTETQYF
V gene: TRBV6-5; clone size: NA; CDR3 length: 18; J gene: TRBJ2-7; CDR3 protein: CASSYSRKTTSGFGEQYF
V gene: TRBV5-1; clone size: NA; CDR3 length: 15; J gene: TRBJ2-1; CDR3 protein: CASSSGQGGWDEQFF
V gene: TRBV27; clone size: few; CDR3 length: 13; J gene: TRBJ1-1; CDR3 protein: CASSQDRETEAFF
V gene: TRBV5-4; clone size: NA; CDR3 length: 16; J gene: TRBJ2-1; CDR3 protein: CASSRFGATRWNEQFF
V gene: TRBV20-1; clone size: few; CDR3 length: 15; J gene: TRBJ2-5; CDR3 protein: CSASRLGLGQETQYF
V gene: TRBV5-1; clone size: many; CDR3 length: 14; J gene: TRBJ1-1; CDR3 protein: CASSLAGRTTEAFF
V gene: TRBV7-8; clone size: few; CDR3 length: 15; J gene: TRBJ2-2; CDR3 protein: CASSLVSWGTGELFF
V gene: TRBV20-1; clone size: NA; CDR3 length: 16; J gene: TRBJ2-3; CDR3 protein: CSALPVGGRGTDTQYF
V gene: TRBV10-3; clone size: many; CDR3 length: 13; J gene: TRBJ2-3; CDR3 protein: CAISSDREDTQYF
V gene: TRBV10-3; clone size: few; CDR3 length: 13; J gene: TRBJ1-1; CDR3 protein: CAISENRDTEAFF
V gene: TRBV29-1; clone size: few; CDR3 length: 12; J gene: TRBJ1-1; CDR3 protein: CSVGQGAGEAFF
V gene: TRBV12-3/TRBV12-4; clone size: NA; CDR3 length: 14; J gene: TRBJ2-1; CDR3 protein: CASSFSPVYNEQFF
V gene: TRBV7-2; clone size: NA; CDR3 length: 12; J gene: TRBJ2-3; CDR3 protein: CATVEVGYTQYF
V gene: TRBV27; clone size: many; CDR3 length: 14; J gene: TRBJ1-1; CDR3 protein: CASAKTGPNTEAFF
V gene: TRBV12-3/TRBV12-4; clone size: few; CDR3 length: 13; J gene: TRBJ2-7; CDR3 protein: CASRTTASYEQYF
V gene: TRBV5-1; clone size: NA; CDR3 length: 14; J gene: TRBJ2-2; CDR3 protein: CASSLGRLTGELFF
V gene: TRBV5-5; clone size: NA; CDR3 length: 15; J gene: TRBJ2-7; CDR3 protein: CASSPPGQGPYEQYF
V gene: TRBV7-9; clone size: NA; CDR3 length: 15; J gene: TRBJ2-2; CDR3 protein: CASSSARDIAGELFF
V gene: TRBV12-3/TRBV12-4; clone size: few; CDR3 length: 16; J gene: TRBJ1-1; CDR3 protein: CASSSGAGFLNTEAFF